The 12 T cell receptor beta chains given below trace back to one sample, sequenced in a study of OX40 agonist ivuxolimab in advanced cancers. Sequencing used immunoSEQ multiplex PCR; TCRdb keeps in-frame clones, though not all of them. The sample lists 20,000 to 25,000 clones; about 80% were seen once. Sample: CD4+ or CD8+ T cells sorted from blood, taken in a trial of the OX40 agonist ivuxolimab. These receptors all stem from an adult with an advanced solid tumor such as melanoma, head and neck, liver or kidney cancer.

This clone was picked up a small number of times. The chain uses TRBV18 and TRBJ2-1; 14 bases are shared with TRBD2. V was pared by 6 bases and J by 7 bases, with 5 bases of the junction left unmatched. The CDR3 is 15 residues long. Germline V gene lookup returns CDR1 KGHSH and CDR2 LQKENI. The CDR3 region is CASSVGTSGGNEQFF. CDR3 bases: TGTGCCAGCTCCGTAGGGACTAGCGGGGGTAATGAGCAGTTCTTC.

The rearrangement links TRBV6-5 to TRBJ1-3; no clear D. CDR1 is MNHEY, CDR2 SVGAGI, per germline. The V and J ends lost 6 bases and 0 bases respectively, with 12 bases between them. The CDR3 is made up of 15 amino acids. The CDR3 sequence: CASRVTAISGNTIYF. The CDR3 nucleotides read TGTGCCAGCAGGGTGACGGCGATCTCTGGAAACACCATATATTTT.

This clone has more than one count but fewer than ten. The chain combines TRBV5-5 with TRBJ2-1; the match to TRBD1 covers 7 bases. CDR1 SGHKS and CDR2 YYEKEE come from the germline V gene (reference sequence). The CDR3 runs 15 residues. With 4 bases clipped from V and 5 bases from J, the junction kept 9 bases outside the gene matches. CDR3 sequence reads: CASSRTGTVDNEQFF. The DNA of the CDR3 is TGTGCCAGCAGCCGAACCGGGACAGTAGACAATGAGCAGTTCTTC.

This clone was counted a few times. The chain employs TRBV19 and TRBJ1-5, with D perhaps matching TRBD1 (5 bases). CDR3 length equals 14 residues. With 3 bases removed from V and 2 bases from J, the gap between germline ends came to 8 bases. Germline loops: CDR1 LNHDA, CDR2 SQIVND (reference sequence). CDR3 residues: CASSISGGNQPQHF. DNA of the CDR3: TGTGCCAGTAGTATTTCGGGGGGCAATCAGCCCCAGCATTTT.

This chain connects TRBV6-6 to TRBJ2-5; 7 bases agree with TRBD1. The CDR3 is 14 residues long. V lost 7 bases to trimming and J lost 2 bases; unmatched junction nucleotides: 7. CDR1 and CDR2 (germline): MNHNY, SVGAGI (reference sequence). CDR3 sequence reads: CASNQPGQQETQYF. The CDR3 bases are TGTGCCAGCAATCAACCGGGACAGCAAGAGACCCAGTACTTC.

The chain employs TRBV13 and TRBJ2-1; D possibly corresponds to TRBD2 (5 bases). V lost 4 bases to trimming and J lost 0 bases, with 19 bases between them. The CDR3 has 18 amino acids. Germline assignment: CDR1 PRHDT and CDR2 FYEKMQ (reference sequence). CDR3 region: CASSSTRAAEGSYNEQFF. CDR3 in DNA: TGTGCCAGCAGCTCGACGAGGGCGGCCGAGGGCTCCTACAATGAGCAGTTCTTC. Variable domain in full (rest from reference TRBV13 and TRBJ2-1): AAGVIQSPRHLIKEKRETATLKCYPIPRHDTVYWYQQGPGQDPQFLISFYEKMQSDKGSIPDRFSAQQFSDYHSELNMSSLELGDSALYFCASSSTRAAEGSYNEQFFGPGTRLTVL.

This chain joins TRBV27 and TRBJ2-3; 10 bases map to TRBD2. This CDR3 has 17 residues. Germline V gives CDR1 MNHEY, CDR2 SMNVEV (reference sequence). V shed 4 bases and J 2 bases; nucleotides not matched to a gene: 9. The CDR3 bases are TGTGCCAGCAGTTCCCCACAACTAGCGGGGCTCACAGATACGCAGTATTTT. Translation: CASSSPQLAGLTDTQYF.

Here the CDR3 DNA reads TGTGCCAGCAGGCAATACAGGGGTGGGAACTATGGCTACACCTTC. Translating it yields CASRQYRGGNYGYTF. The chain links TRBV27 to TRBJ1-2; 7 nucleotides match TRBD1. The V and J ends lost 6 bases and 2 bases, in that order; junction bases with no gene match: 9. Germline V gene sequence: CDR1 MNHEY, CDR2 SMNVEV (reference sequence). CDR3 length equals 15 residues.

For this clone: Sequence at one end of the junction differs from germline and may be a read error. The V and J genes are TRBV28 and TRBJ2-1; no definite D call. The CDR3 length is 11 residues. From germline, CDR1 is MDHEN and CDR2 SYDVKM. Here the CDR3 DNA reads TGTGCCACCAGTGAGGCGGATGAGCAGTTCTTC. Its protein is CATSEADEQFF.

The chain joins TRBV2 to TRBJ2-4; 10 nucleotides agree with TRBD1. V shed 8 bases, J shed 0 bases, and the junction held 4 bases outside the gene matches. The germline gives CDR1 SNHLY, CDR2 FYNNEI. The CDR3 is made up of 15 amino acids. For the CDR3, the DNA is TGTGCCAGCTCTGACAGGGGGCCAGCCAAAAACATTCAGTACTTC. Translating gives CASSDRGPAKNIQYF. Full variable domain (remainder filled in from reference TRBV2 and TRBJ2-4): EPEVTQTPSHQVTQMGQEVILRCVPISNHLYFYWYRQILGQKVEFLVSFYNNEISEKSEIFDDQFSVERPDGSNFTLKIRSTKLEDSAMYFCASSDRGPAKNIQYFGAGTRLSVL.

V gene TRBV7-2 combines with J gene TRBJ2-3, with D possibly being TRBD1 (6 bases). The CDR3 contains 16 residues. Trimming left V 0 bases short and J 4 bases short, with 14 bases between. Germline assignment: CDR1 SGHTA and CDR2 FQGNSA. CDR3 sequence: CASSLAGAGAADTQYF. DNA for the CDR3: TGTGCCAGCAGCTTAGCGGGGGCAGGGGCAGCAGATACGCAGTATTTT.

The J gene is TRBJ2-2, the V gene TRBV5-4; 12 nucleotides match TRBD2. Unmatched junction bases numbered 4, after V lost 4 bases and J lost 3 bases. The CDR3 is 16 amino acids. Looked up from germline, CDR1 is SGHNT and CDR2 is YYREEE (reference sequence). The CDR3 here is CASSVRLAGDTGELFF. The CDR3 coding sequence is TGTGCCAGCAGCGTACGACTAGCGGGGGACACCGGGGAGCTGTTTTTT. The full variable domain, rest sourced from reference TRBV5-4 and TRBJ2-2, is ETGVTQSPTHLIKTRGQQVTLRCSSQSGHNTVSWYQQALGQGPQFIFQYYREEENGRGNFPPRFSGLQFPNYSSELNVNALELDDSALYLCASSVRLAGDTGELFFGEGSRLTVL.